This T cell receptor beta chain is drawn from a study of T-cell reconstitution after alpha-beta-depleted transplantation in children. Study conclusions and caveats: Several hundred expanded graft clones reportedly gave rise to the alpha-beta T cells present about two months after transplant. After transplant, high TCRbeta diversity at day 60 in some patients arose from surviving recipient T cells and thymic progenitors. Among T cells one year after transplant, newly produced cells accounted for most counts and diversity.

This CDR3 contains 14 residues. The J segment lost 3 bases and the V segment lost 7 bases, leaving 8 bases of the junction unmatched. Germline CDR1 MNHEY, CDR2 SMNVEV (reference sequence). A library of TCRbeta sequences, prepared with unique molecular identifiers, was generated. TCRdb re-called the PCR reads with MiXCR, one entry per CDR3 protein. This sample carries about 210,000 distinct CDR3 sequences, around a sixth of them seen once, and the ten largest clones take about 41%. This clonotype was picked up a small number of times. The antigen remains unidentified. The source material was PBMCs, mostly from graft donor cells, sampled 360 days after TCRalphabeta/CD19-depleted stem cell transplant. The origin of this receptor is a male patient between 2 and 10 years old who had a stem cell transplant for acute lymphoblastic leukemia, so the T cells may come from the graft donor. This sequence joins TRBV27 and TRBJ2-7; 8 positions match TRBD2. The CDR3 reads CASTPSGSLYEQYF. The CDR3 nucleotides read TGTGCCAGCACCCCAAGCGGGAGCCTCTACGAGCAGTACTTC.